This TCR beta chain emerged from a study of shared clonotypes between healthy human individuals. Findings and limits, study-wide: Naive subsets, compared against memory subsets, generally had larger estimated richness values.

Each subset's genomic DNA was shared equally among a number of immunoSEQ plates. This table comes from immunoSEQ multiplex PCR, and its TCRdb copy is limited to in-frame clones, with some not included. This sample has roughly 2,000,000 clones, with 93% found just once. To note about this clone: The antigen remains undetermined.

The germline CDR1 and CDR2 sequences are WSHSY and SAAADI. This CDR3 is built from 14 residues. V lost 7 bases to trimming and J lost 3 bases; unmatched junction nucleotides: 5. Terminally differentiated effector memory CD45RA+ cells were excluded by CCR7 positive selection of CD45RO-negative cells. None of the donors, who were healthy HIV-negative adults, had recently had acute infections or vaccinations. J is TRBJ1-1 and V is TRBV10-2; 10 bases fit TRBD1. The sequenced material came from naive CD8+ T cells from PBMCs. The source is a man between 18 and 35 years old in good health. Some clones in this sample may be carry-over from other donors' samples. Here the CDR3 DNA reads TGCGCCAGCATGGTGGACAGGGGGGACACTGAAGCTTTCTTT. Translating it yields CASMVDRGDTEAFF.